The sequence of this TCR beta chain was determined in a study of T cells in Graves' hyperthyroidism and ophthalmopathy (dated by TCRdb to the late 2010s). Some background on the complete study: Peripheral blood was collected at initial diagnosis, before any treatment. To identify TCR V-J signatures that set the groups apart, the researchers used a discovery cohort of about a hundred patients, made up of 43 with Graves' ophthalmopathy and some 56 with stable Graves' hyperthyroidism. Prospective prediction of ophthalmopathy was tested in an independent validation cohort consisting of about 20 hyperthyroidism patients and more than 15 patients who later progressed to ophthalmopathy. For training and testing, the 100 or so patients in the discovery cohort were randomly divided in a 7:3 ratio. In addition, the study compared T-cell repertoires in thyroid tissue and in blood from over 5 Graves' hyperthyroidism patients. After sampling, hyperthyroidism patients received methimazole starting at 30 mg daily, and ophthalmopathy patients received high-dose intravenous methylprednisolone. The paper reports TCR Vbeta CDR3 sequencing of more than 120 peripheral blood samples: 40 to 45 ophthalmopathy, under 85 hyperthyroidism and around 17 progressor patients.

The CDR3, from cysteine to phenylalanine, totals 14 residues. Only the CDR3 region is kept as DNA, spanning 42 bases read in frame from base 1. From the germline V gene (reference sequence), CDR1 is SEHNR and CDR2 is FQNEAQ. The junction carries 11 bases between V and J, which are trimmed by 6 bases and 2 bases respectively. TCR beta CDR3 regions were amplified from RNA transcripts. The first round of RT-PCR for the TCR CDR3 was performed with the HTBI primer set and the Qiagen OneStep RT-PCR kit. Libraries were constructed in a second round of multiplex PCR, after which size selection and purification were performed. Libraries were sequenced paired-end with 100 bp reads on an Illumina HiSeq2000. The authors processed their data as follows. SOAPnuke was used to process the raw data, with reads discarded if the reads contained adapters or uncalled bases, had a mean Phred below 15, or lacked an exact constant-primer or identifier match. High-quality paired reads were merged with COPE v1.2.5, and unique nucleotide sequences were defined as clonotypes. MiTCR v1.1 was used to align clonotypes to the IMGT TRBV, TRBD and TRBJ reference segments. Analysis was restricted to V-J combinations with a frequency above 0.0001, which covered about 99% of repertoires. A TCS score was defined as the ratio of F50 (clonal expansion) to E x V (chaos), with BLOSUM62-based TCRdist applied between CDR3 peptides within each V-J. Welch's t-statistics and random forest reduced roughly 530 V-J features to under 15, which were used in a naive Bayes classifier (R e1071). Thyroid-blood repertoire similarity was quantified with the Morisita-Horn index. Using fastp at Q25 and MiXCR, TCRdb reprocessed the public reads and kept productive beta chains. Identical CDR3 proteins give one entry, which carries the most common genes and DNA. The V and J calls reflect TCRdb's pipeline rather than the authors' work. The sample table lists around 800,000 distinct CDR3 sequences, roughly 37% of them with a count of one. The ten largest clones represent 7% to 10% of the sample.

Paper-wide results and their limitations: In validation, progression to ophthalmopathy was predicted by the model with 70.59% sensitivity and 72% to 85% specificity, a median of approximately 7.1 months before onset. Ophthalmopathy was separated from stable hyperthyroidism by a 13 V-J signature model, with about 86% sensitivity and about 81% specificity obtained in cross-validation and 80%/75% obtained in testing. Blood samples also contained most of the expanded thyroid clonotypes (frequency above 0.001), which suggests that blood repertoires may reflect thyroid immune responses. Sample size was not statistically predetermined, and blinding of investigators to group allocation was not performed.

A patient counted as having stable Graves' hyperthyroidism if no progression to ophthalmopathy occurred over 18 months of follow-up. The hyperthyroidism patients were between 18 and 65 years old and newly diagnosed, with a disease duration of less than 2 months. The study excluded patients with uncontrolled infections, other autoimmune diseases, pregnancy or lactation. Diagnoses were based on clinical symptoms, serum thyroxine and TRAb, thyroid ultrasound and orbital computed tomography. PBMCs were separated from about 10 ml of fresh peripheral blood using Ficoll-Paque density gradient centrifugation. Total RNA was extracted with Trizol reagent, and quality was checked on an Agilent 2100 Bioanalyzer. This clonotype was recorded a few times. It has no known antigen specificity. Base qualities are missing; no much larger clone stands one base away.

The rearrangement joined TRBV7-9 to TRBJ1-5; the D gene is perhaps TRBD1, on 6 matching bases. Sample: blood. This receptor was taken from a young man with Graves' hyperthyroidism. The DNA reads as follows: TGTGCCAGCAGGACCGCAGGGGGCAATCAGCCCCAGCATTTT. The encoded protein is CASRTAGGNQPQHF.